The 12 T cell receptor beta chains in this list originate from one sample, sequenced in a study of shared clonotypes between healthy human individuals. Sequenced by immunoSEQ multiplex PCR; TCRdb stores in-frame clones only, minus some. The sample lists some 1,600,000 clones, under 99% occurring once. Sequencing was performed on naive CD4+ T cells sorted from blood. Subset reported: CD45RA+ positively selected. The receptor set was obtained from a man under 40 in good health.

This chain links TRBV18 with TRBJ2-3; 7 bases line up with TRBD2. The CDR3 has 17 residues. The trim removed 2 bases at V and 0 bases at J, leaving 8 bases unmatched. CDR1 is KGHSH, CDR2 LQKENI, per germline. The CDR3, as DNA: TGTGCCAGCTCACCAGTGCTGACAGCGGGGAGCACAGATACGCAGTATTTT. Its translation: CASSPVLTAGSTDTQYF.

V and J are TRBV9 and TRBJ2-7, with 7 bases that match TRBD2. Germline CDR1 and CDR2: SGDLS and YYNGEE. Losses at the gene ends were 2 bases for V and 4 bases for J; bases not matched to a gene: 9. This CDR3 is built from 15 residues. The CDR3 reads CASSVSALAVYEQYF. The CDR3 DNA reads TGTGCCAGCAGCGTCTCCGCGCTAGCGGTTTACGAGCAGTACTTC.

The chain employs TRBV10-3 and TRBJ2-3; D uncertain. V was shortened by 1 base and J by 6 bases, with 8 bases between the two germline ends. This CDR3 is 13 amino acids long. CDR1 is ENHRY and CDR2 is SYGVKD in the germline V gene. This chain's CDR3 is CAISELGPDTQYF. The CDR3 nucleotides read TGTGCCATCAGTGAGTTAGGGCCGGATACGCAGTATTTT.

The chain links TRBV6-1 to TRBJ2-2, with a possible D match to TRBD1 (6 bases). From germline, CDR1 is MNHNS and CDR2 SASEGT. Trimming pared 5 bases from V and 4 bases from J, leaving 11 bases between. The CDR3 runs to 14 residues. The CDR3 is CASSLLQGTGELFF. The CDR3 nucleotides are TGTGCCAGCAGTCTTTTACAGGGCACCGGGGAGCTGTTTTTT.

The chain links TRBV18 to TRBJ1-3, with D hard to call. Germline V CDR1 and CDR2: KGHSH, LQKENI. CDR3 length equals 15 residues. Trimming took 4 bases from V and 0 from J, leaving 10 bases between them. This CDR3 is CASSRPPSSGNTIYF. The CDR3 coding sequence is TGTGCCAGCTCACGGCCGCCGAGCTCTGGAAACACCATATATTTT.

The gene calls are TRBV7-9 and TRBJ2-5, with TRBD2 matching over 7 bases. In germline, CDR1 is SEHNR, CDR2 FQNEAQ (reference sequence). V trimming: 4 bases; J trimming: 7 bases; junction bases outside the gene matches: 9. CDR3 length equals 14 residues. The CDR3, as DNA: TGTGCCAGCAGCTCGCGGGAGACCCTGGGGACCCAGTACTTC. Translating gives CASSSRETLGTQYF.

The genes are TRBV29-1 and TRBJ1-2; D remains unclear. With 2 bases removed from V and 2 bases from J, the gap between germline ends came to 9 bases. Germline V gives CDR1 SQVTM, CDR2 ANQGSEA. The CDR3 is 13 amino acids. The DNA for the CDR3 is TGCAGCGTTGAACGGCGGGTAAACTATGGCTACACCTTC. This sequence encodes CSVERRVNYGYTF.

Remarks on this clone: Other DNA sequences within the sample encode an identical CDR3. The gene calls are TRBV9 and TRBJ1-1; no clear D gene. V was clipped by 3 bases and J by 0 bases, with 9 bases between them. The germline gives CDR1 SGDLS, CDR2 YYNGEE. The CDR3 covers 14 residues. The CDR3 DNA reads as TGTGCCAGCAGCGCGACTACTATGAACACTGAAGCTTTCTTT. This sequence encodes CASSATTMNTEAFF.

The rearrangement uses TRBV10-3 and TRBJ2-5; 13 bases agree with TRBD2. V was pared by 6 bases and J by 5 bases, with 18 bases of the junction left unmatched. The germline gives CDR1 ENHRY, CDR2 SYGVKD. The CDR3 contains 19 residues. CDR3 sequence: CAISTTGLAGRYMGETQYF. In DNA, the CDR3 is TGTGCCATCAGCACGACGGGACTAGCGGGAAGGTATATGGGGGAGACCCAGTACTTC.

This chain connects TRBV4-1 to TRBJ2-1; no definite D call. Trimming stripped 1 base from V and 3 bases from J, with 10 bases between. The length of the CDR3 is 15 residues. The germline V gene has CDR1 MGHRA and CDR2 YSYEKL. CDR3 DNA sequence: TGCGCCAGCAGCCAAGTCAATCGAGTCTACAATGAGCAGTTCTTC. Translated, it gives CASSQVNRVYNEQFF.

The chain carries TRBV6-1 and TRBJ1-3; no definite D call. The CDR3 is made up of 13 amino acids. V lost 4 bases to trimming and J lost 2 bases, with 6 bases between them. Germline assignment: CDR1 MNHNS and CDR2 SASEGT. The CDR3 loop reads CASSAEPGNTIYF. CDR3 coding DNA: TGTGCCAGCAGTGCCGAGCCTGGAAACACCATATATTTT.

The V and J genes are TRBV10-3 and TRBJ1-1; TRBD1 matches at 7 bases. This CDR3 has 13 residues. Germline V gene sequence: CDR1 ENHRY, CDR2 SYGVKD. With V trimmed by 7 bases and J by 1 base, 3 bases remained unmatched. The CDR3: CAITDRANTEAFF. The CDR3 DNA sequence: TGTGCCATCACCGACAGGGCGAACACTGAAGCTTTCTTT.